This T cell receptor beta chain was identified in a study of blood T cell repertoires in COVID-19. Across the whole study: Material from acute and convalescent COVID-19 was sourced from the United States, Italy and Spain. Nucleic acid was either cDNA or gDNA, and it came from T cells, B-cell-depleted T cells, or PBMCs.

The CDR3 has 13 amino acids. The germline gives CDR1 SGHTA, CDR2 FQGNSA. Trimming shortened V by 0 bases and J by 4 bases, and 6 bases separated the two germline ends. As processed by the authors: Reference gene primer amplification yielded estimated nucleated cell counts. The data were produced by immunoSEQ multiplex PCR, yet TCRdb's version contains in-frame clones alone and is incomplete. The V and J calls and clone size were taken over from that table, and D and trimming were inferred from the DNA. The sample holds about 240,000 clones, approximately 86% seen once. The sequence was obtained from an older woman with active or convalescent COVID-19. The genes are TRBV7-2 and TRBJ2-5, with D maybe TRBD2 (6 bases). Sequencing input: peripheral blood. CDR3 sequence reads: CASSLAGGETQYF. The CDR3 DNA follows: TGTGCCAGCAGCTTAGCGGGGGGAGAGACCCAGTACTTC.